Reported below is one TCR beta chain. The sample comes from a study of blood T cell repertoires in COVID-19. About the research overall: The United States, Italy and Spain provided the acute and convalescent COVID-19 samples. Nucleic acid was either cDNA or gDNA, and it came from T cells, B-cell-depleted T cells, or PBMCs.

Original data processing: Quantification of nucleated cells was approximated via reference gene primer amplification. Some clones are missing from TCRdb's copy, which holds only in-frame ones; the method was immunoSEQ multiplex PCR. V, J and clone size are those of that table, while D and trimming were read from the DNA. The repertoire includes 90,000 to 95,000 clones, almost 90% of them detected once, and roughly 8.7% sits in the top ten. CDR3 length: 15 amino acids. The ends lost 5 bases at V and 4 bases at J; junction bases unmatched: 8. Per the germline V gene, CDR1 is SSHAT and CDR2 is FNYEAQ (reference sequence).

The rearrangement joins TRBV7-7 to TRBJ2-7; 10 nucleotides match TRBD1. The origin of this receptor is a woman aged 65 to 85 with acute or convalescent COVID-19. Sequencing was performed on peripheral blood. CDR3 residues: CASSEGTGAQYEQYF. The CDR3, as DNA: TGTGCCAGCAGCGAAGGGACAGGGGCCCAATACGAGCAGTACTTC. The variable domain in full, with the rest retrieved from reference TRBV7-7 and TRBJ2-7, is GAGVSQSPRYKVTKRGQDVTLRCDPISSHATLYWYQQALGQGPEFLTYFNYEAQPDKSGLPSDRFSAERPEGSISTLTIQRTEQRDSAMYRCASSEGTGAQYEQYFGPGTRLTVT.